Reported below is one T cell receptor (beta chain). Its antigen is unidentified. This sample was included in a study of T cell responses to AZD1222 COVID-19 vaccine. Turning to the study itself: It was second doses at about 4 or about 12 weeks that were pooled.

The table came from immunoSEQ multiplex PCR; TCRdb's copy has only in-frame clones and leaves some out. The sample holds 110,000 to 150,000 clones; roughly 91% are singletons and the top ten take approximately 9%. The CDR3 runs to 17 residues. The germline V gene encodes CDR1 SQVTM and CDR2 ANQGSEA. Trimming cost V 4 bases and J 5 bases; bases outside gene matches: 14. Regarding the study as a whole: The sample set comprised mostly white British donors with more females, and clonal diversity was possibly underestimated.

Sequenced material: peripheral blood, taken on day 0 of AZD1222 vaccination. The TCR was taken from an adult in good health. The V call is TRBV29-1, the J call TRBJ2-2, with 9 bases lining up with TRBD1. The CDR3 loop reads CSVGWTVDRGRTGELFF. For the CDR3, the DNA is TGCAGCGTTGGATGGACGGTTGACAGGGGGAGGACCGGGGAGCTGTTTTTT.